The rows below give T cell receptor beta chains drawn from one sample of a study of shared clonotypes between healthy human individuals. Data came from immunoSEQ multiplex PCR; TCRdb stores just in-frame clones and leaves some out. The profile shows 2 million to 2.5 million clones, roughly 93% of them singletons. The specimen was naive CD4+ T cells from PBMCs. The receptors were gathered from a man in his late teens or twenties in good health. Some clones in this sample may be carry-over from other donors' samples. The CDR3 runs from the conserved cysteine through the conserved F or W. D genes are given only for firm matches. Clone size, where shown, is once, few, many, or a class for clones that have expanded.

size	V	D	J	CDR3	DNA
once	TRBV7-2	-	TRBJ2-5	CASSLMLASWETQYF	TGTGCCAGCAGCTTAATGCTAGCGTCATGGGAGACCCAGTACTTC
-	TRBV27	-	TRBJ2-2	CASSFRGLNTGELFF	TGTGCCAGCAGTTTCCGTGGATTGAACACCGGGGAGCTGTTTTTT
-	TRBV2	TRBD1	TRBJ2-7	CASRAGTGSPQQYF	TGTGCCAGCAGAGCCGGGACAGGGTCCCCTCAGCAGTACTTC
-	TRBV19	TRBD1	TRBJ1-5	CASSIRDRRNQPQHF	TGTGCCAGTAGTATACGGGACAGGAGAAATCAGCCCCAGCATTTT
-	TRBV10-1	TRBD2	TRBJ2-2	CASSESSGRAEGPGELFF	TGCGCCAGCAGTGAGTCTAGCGGGAGGGCCGAAGGGCCCGGGGAGCTGTTTTTT
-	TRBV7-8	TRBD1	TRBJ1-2	CASRGNSGQGKLNYGYTF	TGTGCCAGCAGGGGTAACAGCGGACAGGGGAAACTAAACTATGGCTACACCTTC
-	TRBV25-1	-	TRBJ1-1	CASSEYGGVPEAFF	TGTGCCAGCAGTGAATACGGAGGGGTCCCTGAAGCTTTCTTT
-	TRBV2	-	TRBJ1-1	CASSEAHGGVTEAFF	TGTGCCAGCAGTGAAGCGCATGGAGGGGTCACTGAAGCTTTCTTT
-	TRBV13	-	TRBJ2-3	CASSLWGRASTDTQYF	TGTGCCAGCAGCTTATGGGGGCGCGCTAGCACAGATACGCAGTATTTT
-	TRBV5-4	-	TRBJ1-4	CASSPRDGATNEKLFF	TGTGCCAGCAGCCCGCGGGACGGTGCAACTAATGAAAAACTGTTTTTT
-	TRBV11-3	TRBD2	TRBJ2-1	CASSLRGGNNEQFF	TGTGCCAGCAGCCTCCGGGGAGGGAACAATGAGCAGTTCTTC
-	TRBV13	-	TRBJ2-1	CASSLAGNEQFF	TGTGCCAGCAGCTTAGCGGGCAATGAGCAGTTCTTC
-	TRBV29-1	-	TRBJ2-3	CSVDPRFDSTDTQYF	TGCAGCGTTGACCCCCGGTTCGACAGCACAGATACGCAGTATTTT
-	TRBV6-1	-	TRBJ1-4	CASGGAANEKLFF	TGTGCCAGTGGGGGCGCAGCGAATGAAAAACTGTTTTTT
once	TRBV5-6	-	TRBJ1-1	CASSFRQKMNTEAFF	TGTGCCAGCAGCTTCCGACAGAAAATGAACACTGAAGCTTTCTTT
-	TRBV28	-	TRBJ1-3	CASSSTQSGTIYF	TGTGCCAGCAGTTCGACCCAGAGCGGCACCATATATTTT
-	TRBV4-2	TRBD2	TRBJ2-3	CASSPPLGAGTDTQYF	TGTGCCAGCAGCCCACCTCTGGGAGCGGGAACAGATACGCAGTATTTT
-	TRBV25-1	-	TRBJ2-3	CASSASGFSTDTQYF	TGTGCCAGCAGTGCTTCAGGGTTTAGCACAGATACGCAGTATTTT
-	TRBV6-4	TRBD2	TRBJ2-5	CASSPGGSGQETQYF	TGTGCCAGCAGTCCCGGGGGGTCAGGGCAAGAGACCCAGTACTTC
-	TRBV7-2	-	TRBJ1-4	CASSRGGVTNEKLFF	TGTGCCAGCAGTCGAGGGGGGGTAACTAATGAAAAACTGTTTTTT
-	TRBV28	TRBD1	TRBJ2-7	CASSSNPRTGTYEQYF	TGTGCCAGCAGTTCCAACCCAAGGACAGGGACCTACGAGCAGTACTTC
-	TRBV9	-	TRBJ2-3	CASSLRGEGTDTQYF	TGTGCCAGCAGCCTCAGGGGGGAGGGCACAGATACGCAGTATTTT
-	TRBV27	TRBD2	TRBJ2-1	CASSPRLAGADNEQFF	TGTGCCAGCAGTCCACGACTAGCGGGGGCCGACAATGAGCAGTTCTTC
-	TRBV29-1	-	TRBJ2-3	CSVERGRRYTDTQYF	TGCAGCGTTGAAAGAGGGCGGAGGTACACAGATACGCAGTATTTT
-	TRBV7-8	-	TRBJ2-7	CASSLNVYEQYF	TGTGCCAGCAGCTTAAATGTCTACGAGCAGTACTTC
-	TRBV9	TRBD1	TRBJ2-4	CASSAGTGRKYF	TGTGCCAGCAGCGCCGGGACAGGGAGGAAGTACTTC
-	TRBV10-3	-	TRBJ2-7	CAISESGHEQYF	TGTGCCATCAGTGAGTCGGGGCACGAGCAGTACTTC
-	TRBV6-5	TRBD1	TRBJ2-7	CASSYAGQGALYEQYF	TGTGCCAGCAGTTACGCCGGACAGGGGGCGCTCTACGAGCAGTACTTC
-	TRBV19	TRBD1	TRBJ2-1	CASSRTGRNEQFF	TGTGCCAGTAGTAGGACAGGGAGGAATGAGCAGTTCTTC
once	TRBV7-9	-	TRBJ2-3	CASSARGRYTDTQYF	TGTGCCAGCAGCGCCCGGGGTCGGTACACAGATACGCAGTATTTT
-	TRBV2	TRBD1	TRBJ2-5	CASKRQGSETQYF	TGTGCCAGCAAAAGACAGGGGTCAGAGACCCAGTACTTC
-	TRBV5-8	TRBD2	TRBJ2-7	CASSLQASGTLSYEQYF	TGTGCCAGCAGCTTGCAGGCTAGCGGCACCCTCTCCTACGAGCAGTACTTC
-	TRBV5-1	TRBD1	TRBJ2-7	CASSAGTGGYEQYF	TGCGCCAGCAGCGCCGGGACAGGGGGCTACGAGCAGTACTTC
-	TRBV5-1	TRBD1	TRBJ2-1	CASSLGTGEGNEQFF	TGCGCCAGCAGCTTGGGGACAGGGGAGGGCAATGAGCAGTTCTTC
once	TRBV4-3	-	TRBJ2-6	CASSLGHGLAGANVLTF	TGCGCCAGCAGCTTGGGGCACGGCTTGGCTGGGGCCAACGTCCTGACTTTC
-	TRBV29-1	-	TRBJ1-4	CSVEGRAEKLFF	TGCAGCGTTGAAGGTCGGGCTGAAAAACTGTTTTTT
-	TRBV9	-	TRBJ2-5	CASSYRTEETQYF	TGTGCCAGCAGCTACCGGACGGAAGAGACCCAGTACTTC
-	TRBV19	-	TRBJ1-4	CASSTLNRAVFNEKLFF	TGTGCCAGTAGCACCCTGAACAGGGCAGTCTTTAATGAAAAACTGTTTTTT
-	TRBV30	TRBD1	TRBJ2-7	CAWGFDRGYEQYF	TGTGCCTGGGGCTTCGACAGGGGCTACGAGCAGTACTTC
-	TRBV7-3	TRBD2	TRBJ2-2	CASSQTSGTSGTGELFF	TGTGCCAGCAGCCAGACCTCCGGGACTAGCGGTACCGGGGAGCTGTTTTTT
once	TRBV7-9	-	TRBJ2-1	CASSDGLINEQFF	TGTGCCAGCAGCGACGGACTGATCAATGAGCAGTTCTTC
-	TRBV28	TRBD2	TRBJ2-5	CASSSLAGVMETQYF	TGTGCCAGCAGTAGCTTAGCGGGAGTTATGGAGACCCAGTACTTC
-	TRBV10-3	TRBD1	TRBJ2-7	CAISESGTAFPYEQYF	TGTGCCATCAGTGAGTCGGGGACAGCTTTTCCCTACGAGCAGTACTTC
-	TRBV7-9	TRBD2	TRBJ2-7	CASSSVEASGAYEQYF	TGTGCCAGCAGCTCTGTTGAGGCTAGCGGGGCCTACGAGCAGTACTTC
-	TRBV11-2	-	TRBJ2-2	CASQTLVGTGELFF	TGTGCCAGCCAGACCCTGGTGGGCACCGGGGAGCTGTTTTTT
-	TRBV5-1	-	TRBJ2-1	CASSFQTVDNEQFF	TGCGCCAGCAGCTTCCAGACGGTGGACAATGAGCAGTTCTTC
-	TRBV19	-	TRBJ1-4	CASSMYRAVGTNEKLFF	TGTGCCAGTAGTATGTACAGGGCTGTGGGGACTAATGAAAAACTGTTTTTT
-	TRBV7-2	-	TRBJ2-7	CASSLVTGEGQYF	TGTGCCAGCAGCTTAGTTACGGGTGAAGGGCAGTACTTC
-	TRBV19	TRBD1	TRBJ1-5	CATARDSRNQPQHF	TGTGCCACTGCAAGGGACAGCCGCAATCAGCCCCAGCATTTT
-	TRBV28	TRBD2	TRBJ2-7	CASTGLGREQYF	TGTGCCAGCACCGGACTAGGGCGCGAGCAGTACTTC
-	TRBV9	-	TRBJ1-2	CASSARRSSNYGYTF	TGTGCCAGCAGCGCCAGACGCAGTTCTAACTATGGCTACACCTTC
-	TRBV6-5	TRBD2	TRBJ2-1	CASTVLAGPYNEQFF	TGTGCCAGCACCGTACTAGCGGGACCCTACAATGAGCAGTTCTTC